The clone carrying this TCR beta chain was counted a few times. This record comes from a study of blood T cell repertoires in COVID-19. Study-wide background: Material from acute and convalescent COVID-19 was sourced from the United States, Italy and Spain. T cells, B-cell-depleted T cells, or PBMCs provided the cDNA or gDNA that served as material.

Original handling: Estimates of nucleated cell counts were drawn from the amplification of reference gene primers. Using immunoSEQ multiplex PCR, the repertoire was profiled, and TCRdb retains in-frame clones only, with some absent. From that table come the V and J calls and clone size; the DNA was used to work out D and trimming. In the table there are about 260,000 clones, 85% to 90% of which are singletons. V was trimmed by 7 bases and J by 6 bases, leaving 15 bases between them. Germline V lookup: CDR1 MNHEY, CDR2 SVGAGI. The CDR3 runs 14 residues. The J gene is TRBJ2-2, the V gene TRBV6-5; D unclear. This TCR derives from a woman aged 40 to 55 who had recovered from COVID-19. Material for sequencing was peripheral blood. In DNA, the CDR3 is TGTGCCAGCAAAGGAGAAGCTGTCGCCGGGGAGCTGTTTTTT. Amino acid sequence: CASKGEAVAGELFF.